These 18 T cell receptor beta chains came from one sample sequenced in a study of blood T cells in healthy people across ages. A second PCR of about 7 to 12 cycles used a sample-barcoded 5' primer and a J-beta primer mix. TCRdb reanalysed the 5' RACE reads using MiXCR and keeps one entry per CDR3 protein. The repertoire holds roughly 700,000 distinct CDR3 sequences, with 25% as singletons. The same sample was also studied in work on T cells of mothers and their children.

Input material: blood. The receptors originated from a boy aged 5-17 years in good health.

This clonotype has just a few counts. The rearrangement joins TRBV13 to TRBJ2-1, with 12 bases fitting TRBD2. V lost 5 bases and J lost 5; bases outside the gene matches: 7. The CDR3 sequence is 16 residues long. Germline values: CDR1 PRHDT, CDR2 FYEKMQ (reference sequence). CDR3 DNA: TGTGCCAGCAGCAATTACAGGACTAGCGGGGACAATGAGCAGTTCTTC. Its translation: CASSNYRTSGDNEQFF.

The V and J genes are TRBV29-1 and TRBJ1-2, with D perhaps matching TRBD1 (5 bases). CDR1 is SQVTM and CDR2 is ANQGSEA in the germline V gene. With 6 bases removed from V and 6 bases from J, the gap between germline ends came to 14 bases. The CDR3 sequence is 12 residues long. The CDR3: CSVQGLRDGYTF. The CDR3 region has the DNA TGCAGCGTGCAGGGTTTGCGTGATGGCTACACCTTC.

The J gene is TRBJ1-4, the V gene TRBV20-1; no clear D gene. This CDR3 has 14 residues. Germline V CDR1 and CDR2: DFQATT, SNEGSKA (reference sequence). The V and J ends lost 5 bases and 3 bases respectively, with 13 bases between them. In nucleotides, the CDR3 is TGCAGTGCTCCCTCGGGATATTCTAATGAAAAACTGTTTTTT. Encoded protein: CSAPSGYSNEKLFF.

The CDR3 here is CASSQGTSNMGQYF. CDR3 sequence (DNA): TGTGCCAGCAGCCAAGGGACTAGCAACATGGGTCAGTACTTC. The chain links TRBV4-2 to TRBJ2-4; 8 bases are a match to TRBD2. From germline, CDR1 is LGHNA and CDR2 YNFKEQ. The CDR3 extends over 14 amino acids. J was trimmed by 12 bases and V by 1 base; bases with no gene match: 8.

This chain's CDR3 is CASSLLGVTDTQYF. Written as DNA, the CDR3 is TGTGCCAGCAGTTTACTGGGCGTCACAGATACGCAGTATTTT. V usage is TRBV28 and J usage is TRBJ2-3; D remains unclear. CDR1 and CDR2 (germline): MDHEN, SYDVKM. CDR3 length equals 14 residues. V was pared by 2 bases and J by 2 bases, with 8 bases between.

This clonotype has only a few counts. J is TRBJ2-3 and V is TRBV9; the match to TRBD2 covers 12 bases. V trimming: 3 bases; J trimming: 9 bases; junction bases outside the gene matches: 8. The CDR3 is 15 amino acids. Per the germline V gene, CDR1 is SGDLS and CDR2 is YYNGEE. Here the CDR3 reads CASSGPSGGVNTQYF. The CDR3 bases are TGTGCCAGCAGCGGTCCTAGCGGGGGGGTCAACACGCAGTATTTT.

V and J are TRBV28 and TRBJ1-4; no clear D. V was shortened by 5 bases and J by 4 bases, with 8 bases between the two germline ends. Looked up from germline, CDR1 is MDHEN and CDR2 is SYDVKM. CDR3 size: 13 residues. In DNA, the CDR3 is TGTGCCAGCAGTGGGGAGTATAATGAAAAACTGTTTTTT. Its translation is CASSGEYNEKLFF.

This clonotype appeared a single time. V gene TRBV10-1 combines with J gene TRBJ2-7; no clear D gene. Germline-derived CDR1 and CDR2 are WNHNN and SYGVQD (reference sequence). The V end was cut by 3 bases, the J end by 2 bases, with 11 bases between. The CDR3 is made up of 14 amino acids. CDR3 amino acids: CASSDTVRPYEQYF. Written as DNA, the CDR3 is TGCGCCAGCAGTGACACGGTACGTCCCTACGAGCAGTACTTC.

There are a few counts of this clonotype. The chain links TRBV28 to TRBJ1-1, with D unresolved. The CDR3 is made up of 14 amino acids. The V end was cut by 6 bases, the J end by 10 bases, with 21 bases between. CDR1 is MDHEN, CDR2 SYDVKM, per germline. The CDR3: CASSPLSSLTAAFF. The DNA for the CDR3 is TGTGCCAGCAGCCCGCTATCTTCCTTGACCGCAGCTTTCTTT.

There are a few counts of this clonotype. This rearrangement joins TRBV7-2 to TRBJ2-1; a weak D match, TRBD1 (6 bases). The CDR3 sequence is 17 residues long. Trimming stripped 1 base from V and 4 bases from J, with 17 bases between. Germline lookup yields CDR1 SGHTA and CDR2 FQGNSA. CDR3 amino acids: CASSLDQVETGYNEQFF. CDR3 nucleotides: TGTGCCAGCAGCTTAGACCAGGTTGAGACAGGATACAATGAGCAGTTCTTC. Complete variable domain (other parts from reference TRBV7-2 and TRBJ2-1): GAGVSQSPSNKVTEKGKDVELRCDPISGHTALYWYRQSLGQGLEFLIYFQGNSAPDKSGLPSDRFSAERTGGSVSTLTIQRTQQEDSAVYLCASSLDQVETGYNEQFFGPGTRLTVL.

This clonotype came up a few times. The V call is TRBV20-1, the J call TRBJ1-4, with D unclear. The CDR3 is 14 amino acids. Looked up from germline, CDR1 is DFQATT and CDR2 is SNEGSKA (reference sequence). Deletions cut 3 bases from V and 3 bases from J, with 11 bases between. CDR3 sequence: CSASPGSPNEKLFF. The CDR3 DNA reads TGCAGTGCTAGCCCGGGGTCCCCTAATGAAAAACTGTTTTTT.

CDR3: CASSQDGETPGSYEQYF. For the CDR3, the DNA is TGCGCCAGCAGCCAAGACGGGGAGACACCAGGGTCCTACGAGCAGTACTTC. J is TRBJ2-7 and V is TRBV4-3; D possibly uses TRBD1 or TRBD2 (5 bases each). V was clipped by 0 bases and J by 1 base, with 16 bases between them. Germline-derived CDR1 and CDR2 are LGHNA and YSLEER. The CDR3 runs to 17 residues.

The rearrangement joins TRBV11-3 to TRBJ2-5; 8 bases are a match to TRBD2. Matching the DNA end better, TRBJ2-1 makes the J call doubtful. There are 14 residues in the CDR3. The germline gives CDR1 SGHNT, CDR2 YENEEA. CDR3 nucleotide sequence: TGTGCCAGCAGCCAACGGGGGGGAGGCGGTGAGCAGTTCTTC. This sequence encodes CASSQRGGGGEQFF.

This clonotype was detected only a few times. This CDR3 is CASSSPGAPDNEQFF. CDR3 coding DNA: TGCGCCAGCAGCTCTCCGGGGGCCCCAGACAATGAGCAGTTCTTC. The rearrangement joins TRBV5-1 to TRBJ2-5; the D gene could be TRBD1 or TRBD2 (6 bases each). The J call may be in error: the DNA end matches TRBJ2-1 better. The V gene's germline CDR1 is SGHRS and CDR2 YFSETQ. The CDR3 is 15 amino acids.

This sequence joins TRBV27 and TRBJ2-1; D not resolved. The V end was cut by 6 bases, the J end by 0 bases, with 6 bases between. The CDR3 length is 13 residues. Germline-derived CDR1 and CDR2 are MNHEY and SMNVEV (reference sequence). CDR3 sequence: CASSGFSYNEQFF. Here the CDR3 DNA reads TGTGCCAGCAGCGGGTTCTCCTACAATGAGCAGTTCTTC.

The genes are TRBV6-1 and TRBJ1-2; 7 positions match TRBD1. CDR3 length: 13 residues. The ends lost 6 bases at V and 6 bases at J; junction bases unmatched: 7. Germline-derived CDR1 and CDR2 are MNHNS and SASEGT. The chain's CDR3 is CASSFSTGNGYTF. The CDR3 region has the DNA TGTGCCAGCAGCTTTTCGACAGGGAATGGCTACACCTTC.

This chain links TRBV7-2 with TRBJ2-3, with TRBD1 as a possible D gene (6 bases). The germline V and J ends were trimmed by 4 bases and 0 bases, with 14 bases remaining between them. Germline V CDR1 and CDR2: SGHTA, FQGNSA. This CDR3 has 16 residues. CDR3 loop: CASSSSTGISTDTQYF. CDR3 bases: TGTGCCAGCAGCTCGTCGACAGGTATTAGCACAGATACGCAGTATTTT. Filled out from reference TRBV7-2 and TRBJ2-3, the complete variable domain reads GAGVSQSPSNKVTEKGKDVELRCDPISGHTALYWYRQSLGQGLEFLIYFQGNSAPDKSGLPSDRFSAERTGGSVSTLTIQRTQQEDSAVYLCASSSSTGISTDTQYFGPGTRLTVL.

V usage is TRBV29-1 and J usage is TRBJ2-3, with a weak D call TRBD2 (7 bases). Trimming stripped 3 bases from V and 8 bases from J, with 15 bases between. The length of the CDR3 is 13 residues. Germline loops: CDR1 SQVTM, CDR2 ANQGSEA. CDR3: CSVDEGGLATQYF. CDR3 coding DNA: TGCAGCGTTGATGAGGGGGGGTTGGCTACGCAGTATTTT.